Each of the 17 T cell receptor beta chains below was sequenced from the same sample in a study of cytomegalovirus exposure and HLA in healthy donors. Researchers ran the PCR with 60 Vbeta and 13 Jbeta primers. Using immunoSEQ multiplex PCR, the repertoire was profiled, and TCRdb retains in-frame clones only, with some absent. Recorded here are roughly 120,000 clones; the top ten clones represent approximately 0.99%. The sample comprised PBMCs. The receptors here all came from a man aged 18 to 30 in good health and CMV-seronegative.

This chain joins TRBV5-1 and TRBJ2-2; no definite D call. The ends were cut back, 0 bases at V and 6 bases at J, with 9 bases in the middle. The CDR3 runs 14 residues. Looked up from germline, CDR1 is SGHRS and CDR2 is YFSETQ. CDR3 region: CASSLGYSAGELFF. DNA of the CDR3: TGCGCCAGCAGCTTGGGCTATTCCGCCGGGGAGCTGTTTTTT.

This rearrangement joins TRBV30 to TRBJ1-1; 7 bases agree with TRBD1. Trimming took 2 bases from V and 4 from J; bases not matched to a gene: 7. The CDR3 runs 14 residues. From germline, CDR1 is GTSNPN and CDR2 SVGIG (reference sequence). CDR3 nucleotides: TGTGCCTGGAGTTCGACTCCAGGGGGCACTGAAGCTTTCTTT. The encoded protein is CAWSSTPGGTEAFF. The whole variable domain, remainder taken from reference TRBV30 and TRBJ1-1, is SQTIHQWPATLVQPVGSPLSLECTVEGTSNPNLYWYRQAAGRGLQLLFYSVGIGQISSEVPQNLSASRPQDRQFILSSKKLLLSDSGFYLCAWSSTPGGTEAFFGQGTRLTVV.

The chain has TRBV4-1 and TRBJ2-7, with 7 bases that match TRBD1. Trimming removed 1 base from V and 0 bases from J; junction bases left unmatched: 9. The germline V gene has CDR1 MGHRA and CDR2 YSYEKL. The CDR3 runs to 17 residues. The CDR3 DNA reads TGCGCCAGCAGCCAAGCGAAGGGGGCGCATAACTCCTACGAGCAGTACTTC. It specifies CASSQAKGAHNSYEQYF.

The V and J genes are TRBV9 and TRBJ2-1, with TRBD2 matching 8 bases. The V gene's germline CDR1 is SGDLS and CDR2 YYNGEE. The CDR3 extends over 15 amino acids. V lost 4 bases to trimming and J lost 6 bases; unmatched junction nucleotides: 9. The CDR3 loop is CASSIYSGAPNEQFF. The CDR3 DNA sequence: TGTGCCAGCAGCATCTATAGCGGGGCCCCCAATGAGCAGTTCTTC.

The chain couples TRBV29-1 to TRBJ1-3; 10 nucleotides match TRBD1. The CDR3 sequence is 13 residues long. The ends lost 4 bases at V and 6 bases at J; junction bases unmatched: 3. The germline V gene has CDR1 SQVTM and CDR2 ANQGSEA. The CDR3 DNA is TGCAGCGTTGCGGGACAGGGGTTAAACACCATATATTTT. Protein product: CSVAGQGLNTIYF.

The V gene is TRBV14, the J gene TRBJ2-7, with no clear D. V lost 2 bases, J lost 4 bases, and 6 bases lay in between. CDR1 is SGHDN and CDR2 is FVKESK in the germline V gene. The CDR3 consists of 12 residues. The CDR3 DNA reads as TGTGCCAGCAGCCAATCCGGGTACGAGCAGTACTTC. Its translation: CASSQSGYEQYF.

V is TRBV19 and J is TRBJ2-3; a possible D gene is TRBD2 (5 bases). The CDR3 has 14 amino acids. Germline V gene lookup returns CDR1 LNHDA and CDR2 SQIVND (reference sequence). Trimming stripped 3 bases from V and 2 bases from J, with 9 bases between. The CDR3 nucleotides read TGTGCCAGTAGTATTGGGAGTTCCACAGATACGCAGTATTTT. It encodes CASSIGSSTDTQYF.

The chain employs TRBV5-1 and TRBJ1-1; D uncertain. CDR1 and CDR2 (germline): SGHRS, YFSETQ. V lost 3 bases to trimming and J lost 7 bases, with 19 bases between them. The CDR3 extends over 15 amino acids. The CDR3 DNA reads as TGCGCCAGCAGCTACTCCCGGGCCGGAGGTGGTGAAGCTTTCTTT. Its translation is CASSYSRAGGGEAFF.

The chain recombines TRBV5-1 with TRBJ2-1; TRBD1 is a possible D gene (6 bases). CDR3 length: 14 amino acids. Trimming removed 4 bases from V and 6 bases from J, with 14 bases in between. CDR1 SGHRS and CDR2 YFSETQ come from the germline V gene. The CDR3 protein is CASSPDRFGNEQFF. CDR3 nucleotides: TGCGCCAGCAGCCCCGACAGGTTCGGCAATGAGCAGTTCTTC.

This sequence joins TRBV6-1 and TRBJ1-2; 8 positions match TRBD1. CDR1 and CDR2 from the germline V gene are MNHNS and SASEGT. Trimming removed 6 bases from V and 2 bases from J; junction bases left unmatched: 8. CDR3 length: 15 amino acids. The CDR3 sequence is CASRTTGDQNYGYTF. The CDR3 DNA follows: TGTGCCAGCAGGACGACAGGGGATCAGAACTATGGCTACACCTTC.

The chain uses TRBV4-2 and TRBJ2-1; possible D gene TRBD1, 7 bases. This CDR3 has 14 amino acids. V was pared by 1 base and J by 10 bases, with 14 bases between. The germline V gene encodes CDR1 LGHNA and CDR2 YNFKEQ. The CDR3 sequence is CASSQGAGGHEQFF. CDR3 DNA: TGTGCCAGCAGCCAAGGTGCAGGGGGGCACGAGCAGTTCTTC.

The rearrangement uses TRBV7-9 and TRBJ2-7; 7 bases agree with TRBD1. This CDR3 contains 14 residues. V lost 6 bases, J lost 2 bases, and 7 bases stayed unmatched. From germline, CDR1 is SEHNR and CDR2 FQNEAQ (reference sequence). CDR3: CASRELQGTYEQYF. CDR3 nucleotide sequence: TGTGCCAGCAGGGAACTACAGGGGACCTACGAGCAGTACTTC.

V and J are TRBV13 and TRBJ2-7; 15 nucleotides line up with TRBD2. The CDR3 loop spans 15 amino acids. Trimming at V came to 10 bases and at J to 6 bases, leaving 10 bases not matched to a gene. The germline V gene has CDR1 PRHDT and CDR2 FYEKMQ (reference sequence). In DNA form, the CDR3 reads TGTGCCACCCTTTCCCGGACTAGCGGGAGGGGCGAGCAGTACTTC. It is translated as CATLSRTSGRGEQYF. The full variable domain, rest sourced from reference TRBV13 and TRBJ2-7, is AAGVIQSPRHLIKEKRETATLKCYPIPRHDTVYWYQQGPGQDPQFLISFYEKMQSDKGSIPDRFSAQQFSDYHSELNMSSLELGDSALYFCATLSRTSGRGEQYFGPGTRLTVT.

The genes are TRBV6-4 and TRBJ2-3, with 15 nucleotides matching TRBD2. Germline V gives CDR1 MRHNA, CDR2 SNTAGT. The CDR3 spans 16 residues. The trim removed 4 bases at V and 5 bases at J, leaving 4 bases unmatched. The CDR3 DNA reads TGTGCCAGCAGTGCATCGGGACTAGCGGGGGGAGATACGCAGTATTTT. This sequence encodes CASSASGLAGGDTQYF.

The chain uses TRBV5-1 and TRBJ2-7; 9 nucleotides match TRBD1. The CDR3 runs to 15 residues. From germline, CDR1 is SGHRS and CDR2 YFSETQ. V was pared by 3 bases and J by 4 bases, with 8 bases of the junction left unmatched. CDR3 loop: CASSSTGTGKYEQYF. The CDR3 coding sequence is TGCGCCAGCAGCTCTACCGGGACAGGGAAATACGAGCAGTACTTC.

CDR3 nucleotides: TGTGCCAGCAGTGAAGCGGACGGGAGTGGGAACAATGAGCAGTTCTTC. Its translation is CASSEADGSGNNEQFF. This rearrangement joins TRBV6-1 to TRBJ2-1; possibly TRBD2 for D (6 bases). Trimming removed 0 bases at V and 5 bases at J, with 14 bases between. This CDR3 region has 16 residues. Per the germline V gene, CDR1 is MNHNS and CDR2 is SASEGT.

The V call is TRBV4-1, the J call TRBJ2-2; 10 positions agree with TRBD1. V shed 3 bases, J shed 0 bases, and the junction held 13 bases outside the gene matches. This CDR3 region has 20 residues. The germline V gene encodes CDR1 MGHRA and CDR2 YSYEKL. CDR3 DNA sequence: TGCGCCAGCAGCCATGGACGGGACAGGGGCCTATATACGAACACCGGGGAGCTGTTTTTT. It codes for CASSHGRDRGLYTNTGELFF.